This TCR beta chain appears in the sequencing data of a study of vaccination and CD4 T cells after COVID-19. Oncomine TCR Beta short-read sequencing was applied to DNA from cultured CD4+ T cells. One entry per CDR3 protein, called by TCRdb with MiXCR from the PCR reads. In the table there are about 15,000 distinct CDR3 sequences, approximately 60% of which are singletons. Treatment here: roughly 10-day PBMC culture with coronavirus spike peptide pools or control peptides (ViraFEST assay). The CDR3 extends over 18 amino acids. Trimming left V 0 bases short and J 0 bases short, with 17 bases between. Germline V gives CDR1 MNHNS, CDR2 SASEGT. Worth noting for this clonotype: Antigen unknown.

V is TRBV6-1 and J is TRBJ2-5, with unresolved D. The receptor's source is a human donor who had recovered from COVID-19. Sequencing was done on a sample of CD4+ T cells from blood, cultured in vitro. CDR3 sequence (DNA): TGTGCCAGCAGTGAAGCGCACGCTTCCGGGCCTAACCAAGAGACCCAGTACTTC. Translation gives CASSEAHASGPNQETQYF.